The 10 T cell receptor beta chains given below trace back to one sample, sequenced in a study of beta chain features in type 1 diabetes. The investigators reverse transcribed all of the isolated RNA, so they sequenced expressed TCRB transcripts. The data were produced by immunoSEQ multiplex PCR, yet TCRdb's version contains in-frame clones alone and is incomplete. The table includes approximately 150,000 clones, less than 9.5% detected once. What was sequenced was central memory CD4+ T cells from blood. The receptors originated from a woman aged 18 to 35 in good health.

This clone was detected only a few times. This chain connects TRBV2 to TRBJ1-1, with 8 bases that match TRBD1. There are 14 residues in the CDR3. Looked up from germline, CDR1 is SNHLY and CDR2 is FYNNEI. V lost 8 bases and J lost 2; bases outside the gene matches: 7. The CDR3: CASYPTGVNTEAFF. The CDR3 region has the DNA TGTGCCAGCTACCCGACAGGGGTTAACACTGAAGCTTTCTTT. Using reference TRBV2 and TRBJ1-1 for the parts outside the CDR3, the full variable domain is EPEVTQTPSHQVTQMGQEVILRCVPISNHLYFYWYRQILGQKVEFLVSFYNNEISEKSEIFDDQFSVERPDGSNFTLKIRSTKLEDSAMYFCASYPTGVNTEAFFGQGTRLTVV.

This clone has only a few counts. J is TRBJ2-3 and V is TRBV5-1; D possibly corresponds to TRBD2 (5 bases). The CDR3 is 16 residues long. Trimming took off 2 bases at V and 0 bases at J, with 13 bases between the two ends. CDR1 SGHRS and CDR2 YFSETQ come from the germline V gene. The CDR3 protein is CASSFPAETSTDTQYF. The CDR3 DNA is TGCGCCAGCAGCTTCCCAGCGGAAACTAGCACAGATACGCAGTATTTT. Combining the CDR3 with reference TRBV5-1 and TRBJ2-3 gives the whole variable domain KAGVTQTPRYLIKTRGQQVTLSCSPISGHRSVSWYQQTPGQGLQFLFEYFSETQRNKGNFPGRFSGRQFSNSRSEMNVSTLELGDSALYLCASSFPAETSTDTQYFGPGTRLTVL.

Only a few counts were recorded for this clone. J is TRBJ1-2 and V is TRBV11-2, with no clear D. The CDR3 covers 15 residues. The V end lost 3 bases, the J end lost 3 bases, and 14 bases lay between the germline ends. Germline lookup yields CDR1 SGHAT and CDR2 FQNNGV. This chain's CDR3 is CASSFDQDSHYGYTF. DNA of the CDR3: TGTGCCAGCAGCTTCGACCAGGACTCTCACTATGGCTACACCTTC.

This chain uses TRBV2 with TRBJ1-3; no definite D call. Deletions cut 4 bases from V and 1 base from J, with 8 bases between. The CDR3 loop spans 14 amino acids. CDR1 and CDR2 from the germline V gene are SNHLY and FYNNEI. CDR3 loop: CASSASTSGNTIYF. The CDR3 DNA reads TGTGCCAGCAGTGCCTCGACATCTGGAAACACCATATATTTT.

A few counts support this clone. The genes are TRBV6-6 and TRBJ2-5; D not certain. The CDR3 covers 13 residues. Germline V gene data show CDR1 as MNHNY and CDR2 as SVGAGI (reference sequence). Deletions cut 6 bases from V and 2 bases from J, with 10 bases between. CDR3 region: CASSQSRQETQYF. The CDR3 bases are TGTGCCAGCAGCCAGAGCAGGCAAGAGACCCAGTACTTC.

The rearrangement links TRBV19 to TRBJ1-2; no firm D call. The V end lost 3 bases, the J end lost 8 bases, and 19 bases lay between the germline ends. Per the germline V gene, CDR1 is LNHDA and CDR2 is SQIVND (reference sequence). This CDR3 comprises 15 residues. The DNA of the CDR3 is TGTGCCAGTAGTATCCCCCCAGAGGGTCGAGTCGGCTACACCTTC. This translates into CASSIPPEGRVGYTF.

The chain recombines TRBV5-1 with TRBJ2-7; 8 nucleotides match TRBD1. The CDR3 extends over 16 amino acids. The V segment lost 0 bases and the J segment 7 bases; nucleotides outside the gene matches: 12. Germline V CDR1 and CDR2: SGHRS, YFSETQ. This chain's CDR3 is CASSLDSGPGGGEQYF. CDR3 in DNA: TGCGCCAGCAGCTTGGATTCGGGGCCAGGGGGCGGGGAGCAGTACTTC.

The V and J genes are TRBV5-1 and TRBJ2-1; D possibly corresponds to TRBD1 (6 bases). CDR1 is SGHRS, CDR2 YFSETQ, per germline. With 0 bases removed from V and 6 bases from J, the gap between germline ends came to 10 bases. The CDR3 contains 14 residues. In DNA, the CDR3 is TGCGCCAGCAGCTTGGAAGGACAGTTCAATGAGCAGTTCTTC. Protein sequence: CASSLEGQFNEQFF.

This chain links TRBV18 with TRBJ2-5; 13 bases map to TRBD2. The germline gives CDR1 KGHSH, CDR2 LQKENI. The CDR3 totals 17 residues. With V trimmed by 1 base and J by 4 bases, 6 bases remained unmatched. In DNA, the CDR3 is TGTGCCAGCTCACCACAGGGGACTAGCGGGACAGCAGAGACCCAGTACTTC. Its protein product is CASSPQGTSGTAETQYF.

The chain combines TRBV5-6 with TRBJ1-2, with D possibly being TRBD1 (6 bases). In germline, CDR1 is SGHDT, CDR2 YYEEEE. This CDR3 comprises 14 residues. Trimming left V 4 bases short and J 2 bases short, with 12 bases between. CDR3 in amino acids: CASSRSGQNYGYTF. The CDR3 DNA is TGTGCCAGCAGCCGAAGCGGACAGAACTATGGCTACACCTTC. The full variable domain, rest sourced from reference TRBV5-6 and TRBJ1-2, is DAGVTQSPTHLIKTRGQQVTLRCSPKSGHDTVSWYQQALGQGPQFIFQYYEEEERQRGNFPDRFSGHQFPNYSSELNVNALLLGDSALYLCASSRSGQNYGYTFGSGTRLTVV.